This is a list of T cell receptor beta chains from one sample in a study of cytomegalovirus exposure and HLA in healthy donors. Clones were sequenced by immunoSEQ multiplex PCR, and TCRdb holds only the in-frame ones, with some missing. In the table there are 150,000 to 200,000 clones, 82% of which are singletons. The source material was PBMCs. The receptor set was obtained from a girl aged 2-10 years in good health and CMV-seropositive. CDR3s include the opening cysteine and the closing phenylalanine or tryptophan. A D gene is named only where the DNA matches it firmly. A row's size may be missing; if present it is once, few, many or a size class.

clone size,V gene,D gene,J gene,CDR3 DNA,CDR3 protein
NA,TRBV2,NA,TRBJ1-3,TGTGCCAGCAGTGAAAGCCCCGGGGCTGGAAACACCATATATTTT,CASSESPGAGNTIYF
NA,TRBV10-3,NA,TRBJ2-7,TGTGCCATCAGTTTAGACAGGGAGGACGAGCAGTACTTC,CAISLDREDEQYF
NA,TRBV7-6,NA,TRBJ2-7,TGTGCCAGCAGCCCCTTGCGAGGGGGCTACGAGCAGTACTTC,CASSPLRGGYEQYF
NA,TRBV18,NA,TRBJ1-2,TGTGCCAGCTCACCGAGCCTGGACAGAGCCAACTATGGCTACACCTTC,CASSPSLDRANYGYTF
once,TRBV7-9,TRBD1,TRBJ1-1,TGTGCCAGCAGCTTAGGGCCACAGGGGGGTGAAGCTTTCTTT,CASSLGPQGGEAFF
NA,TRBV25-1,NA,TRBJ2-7,TGTGCCAGCAGTGACCCAGGGAACTACGAGCAGTACTTC,CASSDPGNYEQYF
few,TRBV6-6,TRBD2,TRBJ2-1,TGTGCCAGCAGTTATGGCGGGACTAGCGGCTACAATGAGCAGTTCTTC,CASSYGGTSGYNEQFF
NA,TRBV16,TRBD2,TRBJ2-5,TGTGCCAGCAGCCAATTTTTTAAGACTAGCGGGAGCTCGGATGAGACCCAGTACTTC,CASSQFFKTSGSSDETQYF
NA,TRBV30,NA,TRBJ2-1,TGTGCCTGGACTCCCGTTATCGTCGCCTACAATGAGCAGTTCTTC,CAWTPVIVAYNEQFF
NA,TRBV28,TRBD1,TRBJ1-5,TGTGCCAGCACCCCCGGGACAGGGGCGACCAATCAGCCCCAGCATTTT,CASTPGTGATNQPQHF
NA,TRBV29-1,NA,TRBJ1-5,TGCAGCGTTGGTCCCCATAGCAATCAGCCCCAGCATTTT,CSVGPHSNQPQHF
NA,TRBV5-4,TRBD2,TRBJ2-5,TGTGCCAGCAGCACTCCGACTAGCGGGAGAGAGACCCAGTACTTC,CASSTPTSGRETQYF
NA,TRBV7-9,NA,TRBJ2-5,TGTGCCAGCAGTTTTAGCGGTTACCAAGAGACCCAGTACTTC,CASSFSGYQETQYF
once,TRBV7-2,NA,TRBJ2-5,TGTGCCAGCAGCTTGGACGGGGGAGAACAAGAGACCCAGTACTTC,CASSLDGGEQETQYF
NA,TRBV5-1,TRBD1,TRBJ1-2,TGCGCCAGCAGCTCCGTAGGGGGCAGGGGGTATGGCTACACCTTC,CASSSVGGRGYGYTF
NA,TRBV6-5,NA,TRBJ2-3,TGTGCCAGCAGAGCGTTTAGCACAGATACGCAGTATTTT,CASRAFSTDTQYF
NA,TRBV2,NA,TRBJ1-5,TGTGCCAGCAGTGAAGAAAGGGCGGGCCAGCCCCAGCATTTT,CASSEERAGQPQHF
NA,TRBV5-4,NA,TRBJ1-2,TGTGCCAGCAGCTCATCCGGGACATATGGCTACACCTTC,CASSSSGTYGYTF
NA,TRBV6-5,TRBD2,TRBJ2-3,TGTGCCAGCAGTTATAGCGGGAGGTTAAGCACAGATACGCAGTATTTT,CASSYSGRLSTDTQYF
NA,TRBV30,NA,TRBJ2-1,TGTGCCGGGAAAAAGGGGGAGTGGTATGAGCAGTTCTTC,CAGKKGEWYEQFF
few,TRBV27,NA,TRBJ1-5,TGTGCCAGCAGTCTATTAACACCTTATAGCAATCAGCCCCAGCATTTT,CASSLLTPYSNQPQHF
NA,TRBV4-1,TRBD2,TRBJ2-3,TGCGCCAGCAGCCTCCGACTAGCGAGCACAGATACGCAGTATTTT,CASSLRLASTDTQYF
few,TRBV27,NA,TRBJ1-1,TGTGCCAGCAGTTTAATGGACAGCTACACTGAAGCTTTCTTT,CASSLMDSYTEAFF
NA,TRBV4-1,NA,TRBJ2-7,TGCGCCAGCAGCCAACGGTCTAGAGATCGGGAGCAGTACTTC,CASSQRSRDREQYF
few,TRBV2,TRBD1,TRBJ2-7,TGTGCCAGCAGCGAACAGGGGGAAGAGCAGTACTTC,CASSEQGEEQYF
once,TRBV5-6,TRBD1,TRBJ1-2,TGTGCCAGCAGCACCCAAGACTACAGGGGCGGCTACACCTTC,CASSTQDYRGGYTF
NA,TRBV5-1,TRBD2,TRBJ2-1,TGCGCCAGCAGGGGACTAGCTTCTTATGAGCAGTTCTTC,CASRGLASYEQFF
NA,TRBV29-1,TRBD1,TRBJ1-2,TGCAGCGTCGATTCTCGGACAGGGGGCTTTGATGGCTACACCTTC,CSVDSRTGGFDGYTF
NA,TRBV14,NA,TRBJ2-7,TGTGCCAGCAGCCAAGAAGGCGGCAGCTACGAGCAGTACTTC,CASSQEGGSYEQYF
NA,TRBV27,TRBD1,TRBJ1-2,TGTGCCAGCAGTTTGGGCAGGGGGAAAAATGGCTACACCTTC,CASSLGRGKNGYTF
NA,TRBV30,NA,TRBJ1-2,TGTGCCCTGTACCGGGACTATGGCTACACCTTC,CALYRDYGYTF
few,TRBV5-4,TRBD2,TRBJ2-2,TGTGCCAGCAGCCCAGGGACTAGCGTCACCACCGGGGAGCTGTTTTTT,CASSPGTSVTTGELFF
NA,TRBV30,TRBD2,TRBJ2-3,TGTGCCTGGACCCCTGGGCTCGCGGGAGGTCGGGGCACAGATACGCAGTATTTT,CAWTPGLAGGRGTDTQYF
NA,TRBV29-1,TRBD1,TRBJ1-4,TGCAGCGTTGAAGTGGGACAGAATGAAAAACTGTTTTTT,CSVEVGQNEKLFF
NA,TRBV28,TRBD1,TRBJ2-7,TGTGCCAGCAGTTTGACAGGGTACGAGCAGTACTTC,CASSLTGYEQYF
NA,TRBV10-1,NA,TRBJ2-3,TGCGCCAGCAGTGAGTCTGAGGGATACACAGATACGCAGTATTTT,CASSESEGYTDTQYF
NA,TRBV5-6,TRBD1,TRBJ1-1,TGTGCCAGCAGCTTGTTTGGGACAGGGGGCGAGGGAGCTTTCTTT,CASSLFGTGGEGAFF
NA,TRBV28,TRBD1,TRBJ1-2,TGTGCCAGCAGGGTACAGGGGCAATATGGCTACACCTTC,CASRVQGQYGYTF
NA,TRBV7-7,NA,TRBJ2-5,TGTGCTAGCAGCCGTATTCAAGAGACCCAGTACTTC,CASSRIQETQYF
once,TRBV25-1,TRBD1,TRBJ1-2,TGTGCCAGCAGTGGCAGGACAGGGGACGTCCCATTTAACTATGGCTACACCTTC,CASSGRTGDVPFNYGYTF
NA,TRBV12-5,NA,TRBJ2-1,TGTGCTAGTGGTTTGGGTACGGTCGTTGAGCAGTTCTTC,CASGLGTVVEQFF
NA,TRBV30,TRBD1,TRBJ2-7,TGTGCCTGGAAGCCGGACAGGGCTTCCTCCCACGAGCAGTACTTC,CAWKPDRASSHEQYF
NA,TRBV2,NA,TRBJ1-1,TGTGCCAGCAGGTTGGGGCAAGCGAACACTGAAGCTTTCTTT,CASRLGQANTEAFF
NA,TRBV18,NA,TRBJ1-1,TGTGCCAGCTCACCATTGGGCGGGGACTCTGAAGCTTTCTTT,CASSPLGGDSEAFF
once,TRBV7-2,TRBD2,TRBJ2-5,TGTGCCAGCAGCTTAAAGACTAGCGGTAAAGAGACCCAGTACTTC,CASSLKTSGKETQYF
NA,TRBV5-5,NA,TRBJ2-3,TGTGCCAGCAGCTCAGACACAGATACGCAGTATTTT,CASSSDTDTQYF
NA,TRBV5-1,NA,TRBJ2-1,TGCGCCAGCAGCCGAACGGAGGACGGCTGGATAAGCAATGAGCAGTTCTTC,CASSRTEDGWISNEQFF
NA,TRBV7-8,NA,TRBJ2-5,TGTGCCAGCAGCCCCCCAGGCGGGGCCATAGAGACCCAGTACTTC,CASSPPGGAIETQYF
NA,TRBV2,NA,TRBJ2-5,TGTGCCAGCATTAAGGGACTTGCGTACCAAGAGACCCAGTACTTC,CASIKGLAYQETQYF
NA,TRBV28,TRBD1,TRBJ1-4,TGTGCCAGCAGCTCCCCGGGACAGTATAATGAAAAACTGTTTTTT,CASSSPGQYNEKLFF
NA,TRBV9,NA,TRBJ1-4,TGTGCCAGCAGCGTAGGCGGTACAACTAATGAAAAACTGTTTTTT,CASSVGGTTNEKLFF
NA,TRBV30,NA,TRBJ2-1,TGTGCCTGGAGTCCCAGGACCTACAATGAGCAGTTCTTC,CAWSPRTYNEQFF
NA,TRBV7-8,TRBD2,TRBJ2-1,TGTGCCAGCAGCTTTCTTAGCGGGAGGGGGACTGAGCAGTTCTTC,CASSFLSGRGTEQFF
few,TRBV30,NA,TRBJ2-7,TGTGCCTGGAGTTCAGGTGGTAGCGGCATCTCCTACGAGCAGTACTTC,CAWSSGGSGISYEQYF
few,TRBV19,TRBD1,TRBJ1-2,TGTGCCAGTAGCAGGACAGGGGTTGTCTATGGCTACACCTTC,CASSRTGVVYGYTF
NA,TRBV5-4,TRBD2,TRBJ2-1,TGTGCCAGCAGCTCGCCCGGACTAGCGGCAGATCATGAGCAGTTCTTC,CASSSPGLAADHEQFF
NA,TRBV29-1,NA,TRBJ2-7,TGCAGCGTTGAAGGAGACAGAGACTACGAGCAGTACTTC,CSVEGDRDYEQYF